The 28 T cell receptor beta chains reported below all come from one sample, sequenced in a study of regulatory T cells in long-lasting Graves disease (dated by TCRdb to the early 2020s). The library was built by means of multiplex PCR. The sequencer was an Illumina HiSeq 4000. iRepertoire HTBI primers and Arm-PCR amplification of CDR3 regions were used to construct TCR beta libraries. TCRdb's own reprocessing of the public reads used fastp at Q25 and MiXCR and kept productive beta chains. Rows with a matching CDR3 protein are joined into one entry that keeps the most common DNA and genes. For this sample the table gives roughly 400,000 distinct CDR3 sequences, of which around 20% were detected only once. The biggest ten clones account for 14% of the sample. The time point label on this specimen signifies: persistent/refractory GD, antithyroid drugs over 5 years with positive TRAb. For both TCR sequencing and RNA sequencing, RNA was extracted from PBMCs in TRIzol.

The specimen comprised peripheral blood mononuclear cells (PBMCs), sampled when the disease was refractory, from a patient treated with antithyroid drugs. Receptors originate from a female donor with Graves disease.

This clonotype was recorded at least ten times. This chain links TRBV15 with TRBJ2-5, with D perhaps TRBD1 (5 bases). Germline assignment: CDR1 LNHNV and CDR2 YYDKDF (reference sequence). CDR3 length: 15 amino acids. The ends were cut back, 0 bases at V and 3 bases at J, with 11 bases in the middle. The CDR3 reads CATSREKVREETQYF. The CDR3 nucleotides are TGTGCCACCAGCAGAGAGAAGGTCAGGGAAGAGACCCAGTACTTC.

A few counts support this clonotype. The chain employs TRBV6-5 and TRBJ2-1; TRBD2 agrees at 12 bases. The CDR3 runs 16 residues. The J segment lost 4 bases and the V segment lost 0 bases, leaving 1 base of the junction unmatched. CDR1 and CDR2 (germline): MNHEY, SVGAGI. The CDR3 region is CASSYSGLAGYNEQFF. In nucleotides, the CDR3 is TGTGCCAGCAGTTACTCGGGACTAGCGGGTTACAATGAGCAGTTCTTC.

This clonotype has ten or more counts. It may be a read error: a sequence one base away is much more abundant. This rearrangement joins TRBV20-1 to TRBJ2-5; D unclear. Germline V gives CDR1 DFQATT, CDR2 SNEGSKA (reference sequence). This CDR3 spans 10 amino acids. Trimming pared 0 bases from V and 5 bases from J, leaving 1 base between. CDR3 protein: CSARDETQYF. As DNA, the CDR3 is TGCAGTGCTAGAGACGAGACCCAGTACTTC.

V and J are TRBV20-1 and TRBJ1-6, with 7 bases that match TRBD1. The J segment lost 8 bases and the V segment lost 7 bases, leaving 8 bases of the junction unmatched. Germline CDR1 reads DFQATT; CDR2 reads SNEGSKA (reference sequence). The CDR3 runs to 13 residues. The CDR3 region has the DNA TGCAGTGGCGACAGGGAAAGTGATTCACCCCTCCACTTT. Translated, it gives CSGDRESDSPLHF.

This clonotype was seen many times. The chain has TRBV30 and TRBJ1-1; D is possibly TRBD1 (5 bases). V gave up 7 bases and J gave up 4 bases, with 13 bases separating them. The CDR3 length is 12 residues. In germline, CDR1 is GTSNPN, CDR2 SVGIG (reference sequence). For the CDR3, the DNA is TGTGCCTCCACGACAGAGGGCACTGAAGCTTTCTTT. It translates to CASTTEGTEAFF. The entire variable domain, with the rest obtained from reference TRBV30 and TRBJ1-1, is as follows: SQTIHQWPATLVQPVGSPLSLECTVEGTSNPNLYWYRQAAGRGLQLLFYSVGIGQISSEVPQNLSASRPQDRQFILSSKKLLLSDSGFYLCASTTEGTEAFFGQGTRLTVV.

CDR3 sequence reads: CASSILAGRGSEAFF. CDR3 coding DNA: TGTGCCAGTAGTATACTCGCAGGGAGGGGGTCTGAAGCTTTCTTT. V is TRBV19 and J is TRBJ1-1, with D perhaps TRBD1 (6 bases). Trimming cost V 2 bases and J 6 bases, with 16 bases left between them. The CDR3 spans 15 residues. The germline gives CDR1 LNHDA, CDR2 SQIVND (reference sequence).

The chain joins TRBV12-3 or TRBV12-4 to TRBJ2-2; maybe TRBD2 (6 bases). This CDR3 has 14 residues. V lost 3 bases and J lost 4, with 9 bases in between. CDR3 nucleotides: TGTGCCAGCAGTTTTTCGGAGGGCACCGGGGAGCTGTTTTTT. This encodes CASSFSEGTGELFF.

At least ten counts were recorded for this clonotype. This rearrangement joins TRBV11-1 to TRBJ2-7, with TRBD2 identical over 12 bases. J lost 4 bases, V lost 6 bases, and 16 bases had no gene match. The germline V gene has CDR1 SGHAT and CDR2 FQDESV (reference sequence). The CDR3 contains 18 residues. Here the CDR3 reads CASSFGLAGTKGGYEQYF. In DNA form, the CDR3 reads TGTGCCAGCAGTTTCGGACTAGCGGGAACTAAAGGGGGATACGAGCAGTACTTC.

This clonotype was counted only a few times. The chain links TRBV20-1 to TRBJ2-7, with TRBD2 matching 12 bases. J gave up 6 bases and V 6 bases, and 6 bases lay outside the gene matches. Germline-derived CDR1 and CDR2 are DFQATT and SNEGSKA (reference sequence). The CDR3 runs 13 residues. CDR3 DNA: TGCAGTGCGCAGACTAGCGGGAGTCTCGAGCAGTACTTC. Its protein product is CSAQTSGSLEQYF.

This clonotype was counted many times. The chain joins TRBV15 to TRBJ2-7, with D maybe TRBD2 (6 bases). The V gene lost 2 bases and the J gene lost 2 bases, with 7 bases spanning the gap. The V gene's germline CDR1 is LNHNV and CDR2 YYDKDF (reference sequence). This CDR3 is 13 amino acids long. The CDR3 nucleotides are TGTGCCACCAGCAGACCTAGCGCCTACGAGCAGTACTTC. The encoded protein is CATSRPSAYEQYF.

This clonotype has ten or more counts. The rearrangement joins TRBV2 to TRBJ2-5, with D perhaps being TRBD1 or TRBD2 (5 bases each). The V end lost 3 bases, the J end lost 8 bases, and 13 bases lay between the germline ends. In germline, CDR1 is SNHLY, CDR2 FYNNEI. There are 13 residues in the CDR3. This chain's CDR3 is CASSDILRDTQYF. The CDR3, as DNA: TGTGCCAGCAGTGACATACTCAGGGACACCCAGTACTTC.

This clonotype was picked up many times. The chain has TRBV28 and TRBJ2-7; 12 bases line up with TRBD2. Germline CDR1 MDHEN, CDR2 SYDVKM. V shed 4 bases, J shed 3 bases, and the junction held 1 base outside the gene matches. The CDR3 runs to 14 residues. The CDR3 DNA sequence: TGTGCCAGCAGTTCGACTAGCGGGAGCTACGAGCAGTACTTC. Translation gives CASSSTSGSYEQYF. Together with reference TRBV28 and TRBJ2-7, the CDR3 gives the full variable domain: DVKVTQSSRYLVKRTGEKVFLECVQDMDHENMFWYRQDPGLGLRLIYFSYDVKMKEKGDIPEGYSVSREKKERFSLILESASTNQTSMYLCASSSTSGSYEQYFGPGTRLTVT.

This clonotype was counted many times. The chain is built from TRBV28 and TRBJ2-7, with D perhaps TRBD1 or TRBD2 (6 bases each). This CDR3 comprises 14 residues. V lost 8 bases, J lost 0 bases, and 14 bases lay in between. The germline gives CDR1 MDHEN, CDR2 SYDVKM. The CDR3 region has the DNA TGTGCCAGCCGAAACGGGGGCTCCTCCTACGAGCAGTACTTC. Amino acids: CASRNGGSSYEQYF.

This clonotype was detected ten times or more. The CDR3 coding sequence is TGTGCTAGCCAACGGGAGATAGGGGAGACCCAGTACTTC. This codes for CASQREIGETQYF. V is TRBV12-3 or TRBV12-4 and J is TRBJ2-5, with a weak D call TRBD2 (6 bases). The CDR3 extends over 13 amino acids.

This clonotype has a count of ten or more. This chain connects TRBV6-5 to TRBJ2-7; 8 bases line up with TRBD2. Germline V lookup: CDR1 MNHEY, CDR2 SVGAGI. J lost 3 bases, V lost 3 bases, and 1 base had no gene match. This CDR3 spans 13 amino acids. CDR3 DNA: TGTGCCAGCAGTTATACTAGCGGCTACGAGCAGTACTTC. It specifies CASSYTSGYEQYF.

This clonotype has ten or more counts. This chain connects TRBV30 to TRBJ2-2; 12 bases match TRBD2. This CDR3 is built from 16 residues. V was clipped by 2 bases and J by 8 bases; unmatched bases: 9. CDR1 and CDR2 (germline): GTSNPN, SVGIG (reference sequence). The CDR3 protein is CAWSRTSGVLTGELFF. CDR3 DNA: TGTGCCTGGAGTAGGACTAGCGGGGTACTGACGGGGGAGCTGTTTTTT.

This clonotype was detected many times. The V gene is TRBV9, the J gene TRBJ1-2; D gene ambiguous. The V gene lost 2 bases and the J gene lost 6 bases, with 17 bases spanning the gap. The length of the CDR3 is 15 residues. Germline lookup yields CDR1 SGDLS and CDR2 YYNGEE. CDR3 sequence (DNA): TGTGCCAGCAGCGTCGGGCCCGACCTCCAGGATGGCTACACCTTC. Encoded protein: CASSVGPDLQDGYTF.

This clonotype was counted many times. This rearrangement joins TRBV2 to TRBJ1-4, with a tentative D call TRBD1 (6 bases). Germline V gene sequence: CDR1 SNHLY, CDR2 FYNNEI. The CDR3 runs to 15 residues. V was clipped by 1 base and J by 8 bases, with 14 bases between them. The CDR3 loop reads CASSEGHREGEKLFF. In nucleotides, the CDR3 is TGTGCCAGCAGTGAAGGGCACAGGGAGGGAGAAAAACTGTTTTTT. Using reference TRBV2 and TRBJ1-4 for the parts outside the CDR3, the full variable domain is EPEVTQTPSHQVTQMGQEVILRCVPISNHLYFYWYRQILGQKVEFLVSFYNNEISEKSEIFDDQFSVERPDGSNFTLKIRSTKLEDSAMYFCASSEGHREGEKLFFGSGTQLSVL.

V is TRBV30 and J is TRBJ2-7; 8 bases are shared with TRBD2. Germline assignment: CDR1 GTSNPN and CDR2 SVGIG (reference sequence). Trimming at V came to 5 bases and at J to 3 bases, leaving 0 bases not matched to a gene. The CDR3 contains 11 residues. Written as DNA, the CDR3 is TGTGCCTGGGGGACTAGCTACGAGCAGTACTTC. Its translation: CAWGTSYEQYF.

Notes on this clonotype: This may be a read error, as it is one base from a much larger clone. The chain uses TRBV6-2 or TRBV6-3 and TRBJ1-4; no clear D gene. The CDR3 totals 14 residues. Germline values: CDR1 MNHEY, CDR2 SVGEGT. CDR3 bases: TGTGCCAGCAGGTACAATGGTTGGAGTGAAAGACTGTTTTTT. The encoded protein is CASRYNGWSERLFF.

V usage is TRBV5-1 and J usage is TRBJ2-2; D possibly corresponds to TRBD2 (5 bases). This CDR3 has 14 amino acids. In germline, CDR1 is SGHRS, CDR2 YFSETQ. Between the trimmed V and J ends, which lost 1 base and 8 bases, there was a span of 12 bases. CDR3 sequence: CASSLIAGEGELFF. In nucleotides, the CDR3 is TGCGCCAGCAGCTTGATCGCGGGTGAGGGGGAGCTGTTTTTT.

This clonotype was observed many times. The chain carries TRBV27 and TRBJ2-7, with 15 nucleotides matching TRBD2. V trimming: 2 bases; J trimming: 11 bases; junction bases outside the gene matches: 4. The CDR3 covers 14 residues. The germline V gene has CDR1 MNHEY and CDR2 SMNVEV (reference sequence). The CDR3 DNA follows: TGTGCCAGCAGTTTAGGGACTAGCGGGAGGATTGAGTACTTC. Amino acid sequence: CASSLGTSGRIEYF.

This clonotype showed up just a few times. The chain couples TRBV30 to TRBJ2-2; perhaps TRBD2 as D (5 bases). The CDR3 sequence is 13 residues long. Trimming took 0 bases from V and 7 from J, leaving 9 bases between them. Germline V CDR1 and CDR2: GTSNPN, SVGIG (reference sequence). CDR3 in amino acids: CAWSVGRGGELFF. The CDR3 coding sequence is TGTGCCTGGAGTGTAGGTCGGGGCGGGGAGCTGTTTTTT.

At least ten counts were recorded for this clonotype. The chain uses TRBV12-3 or TRBV12-4 and TRBJ2-5; no definite D call. V dropped 1 base and J dropped 5 bases, with 8 bases sitting between them. CDR3 length: 13 residues. In DNA form, the CDR3 reads TGTGCCAGCAGTTTAGGAGATGGGGAGACCCAGTACTTC. It is translated as CASSLGDGETQYF.

This clonotype was found a few times. The chain couples TRBV5-1 to TRBJ2-7; 11 nucleotides agree with TRBD1. The germline CDR1 and CDR2 sequences are SGHRS and YFSETQ. CDR3 length: 15 residues. The ends lost 3 bases at V and 3 bases at J; junction bases unmatched: 5. The CDR3 reads CASSSGQGGLYEQYF. The CDR3 DNA sequence: TGCGCCAGCAGCTCGGGACAGGGGGGCCTCTACGAGCAGTACTTC.

This sequence joins TRBV20-1 and TRBJ2-1; D is possibly TRBD1 (5 bases). This CDR3 has 13 amino acids. Germline lookup yields CDR1 DFQATT and CDR2 SNEGSKA (reference sequence). V lost 3 bases and J lost 4, with 10 bases in between. The CDR3 here is CSARGPLYNEQFF. The CDR3 region has the DNA TGCAGTGCTAGGGGGCCCCTTTACAATGAGCAGTTCTTC.

The V gene is TRBV3-1, the J gene TRBJ2-1, with no clear D. The CDR3 runs 12 residues. V was clipped by 0 bases and J by 4 bases, with 1 base between them. The germline V gene has CDR1 LGHDT and CDR2 YNNKEL (reference sequence). DNA for the CDR3: TGTGCCAGCAGCCAAGATTACAATGAGCAGTTCTTC. It yields the protein CASSQDYNEQFF.

This clonotype was counted at least ten times. The rearrangement links TRBV3-1 to TRBJ2-7; 13 bases align to TRBD2. This CDR3 comprises 17 residues. V lost 9 bases and J lost 7; bases outside the gene matches: 18. Germline V gene sequence: CDR1 LGHDT, CDR2 YNNKEL (reference sequence). The CDR3 region has the DNA TGTGCCAGTCAGTCGGGACCTGTGGGACTAGCGGGAACGGAGCAGTACTTC. Translating gives CASQSGPVGLAGTEQYF.